The rows below give T cell receptor beta chains drawn from one sample of a study of blood T cell repertoires in COVID-19. TCRdb's copy holds only in-frame clones and misses some; the assay was immunoSEQ multiplex PCR. In the table there are roughly 100,000 clones, 80% to 90% of which are singletons. Sequencing input: peripheral blood. All receptors derive from a man aged 55 to 69 with acute or convalescent COVID-19. Each CDR3 is given with its conserved first and last residue. Each record gives: clone size, D gene, V gene, J gene, CDR3 protein, CDR3 DNA. The D gene is left open where the match is weak. Size values are once, few and many counts, or a class for expanded clones, and some rows have none.

size: NA
D: NA
V: TRBV2
J: TRBJ2-7
CDR3: CASSAEGVTEQYF
DNA: TGTGCCAGCAGTGCAGAGGGAGTAACTGAGCAGTACTTC

size: NA
D: NA
V: TRBV11-1
J: TRBJ2-5
CDR3: CASSQSTAPQKTQYF
DNA: TGTGCCAGCAGCCAATCGACTGCTCCTCAGAAGACCCAGTACTTC

size: NA
D: TRBD1
V: TRBV7-9
J: TRBJ1-1
CDR3: CASSLDRALNTEAFF
DNA: TGTGCCAGCAGCTTGGACAGGGCCCTTAACACTGAAGCTTTCTTT

size: NA
D: TRBD1
V: TRBV9
J: TRBJ2-5
CDR3: CASSLTGTGAVTQYF
DNA: TGTGCCAGCAGCCTCACCGGGACAGGGGCCGTGACCCAGTACTTC

size: NA
D: TRBD1
V: TRBV6-5
J: TRBJ1-1
CDR3: CASSSTGAAGSEAFF
DNA: TGTGCCAGCAGTTCTACAGGGGCCGCGGGATCTGAAGCTTTCTTT

size: NA
D: NA
V: TRBV11-2
J: TRBJ2-7
CDR3: CASSLVAGREQYF
DNA: TGTGCCAGCAGCTTAGTGGCAGGGAGGGAGCAGTACTTC

size: few
D: TRBD1
V: TRBV28
J: TRBJ1-6
CDR3: CASITDRGHRDRGVHF
DNA: TGTGCCAGCATCACCGACCGGGGGCACCGGGACAGGGGGGTCCACTTT

size: NA
D: TRBD1
V: TRBV29-1
J: TRBJ2-5
CDR3: CSAMDRGVETQYF
DNA: TGCAGCGCCATGGACAGGGGAGTAGAGACCCAGTACTTC

size: few
D: NA
V: TRBV4-1
J: TRBJ2-1
CDR3: CASSQDGVRINNEQFF
DNA: TGCGCCAGCAGCCAAGACGGGGTCAGAATCAACAATGAGCAGTTCTTC

size: few
D: NA
V: TRBV3-1/TRBV3-2
J: TRBJ2-1
CDR3: CASSQVQRLQFF
DNA: TGTGCCAGCAGCCAAGTTCAGCGCCTGCAGTTCTTC